These 16 T cell receptor beta chains share one sample of origin, sequenced in a study of CD8 T cells in Susac syndrome. Random hexamers were used to reverse transcribe an amount of about 0.45 to 1 ug RNA. Each CDR3 protein gets one entry after TCRdb re-called the immunoSEQ multiplex PCR reads with MiXCR. The sample has 100,000 to 150,000 distinct CDR3 sequences, just under 95% seen once. The sample was CD8+ T cells from PBMCs. The receptors come from a human donor with Susac syndrome.

The gene calls are TRBV11-2 and TRBJ2-2; D unresolved. Germline V gene data show CDR1 as SGHAT and CDR2 as FQNNGV. V lost 8 bases, J lost 7 bases, and 11 bases lay in between. This CDR3 is built from 12 residues. The CDR3 loop is CASPGGRGELFF. CDR3 DNA sequence: TGTGCCAGCCCAGGTGGGCGCGGGGAGCTGTTTTTT.

The CDR3 protein is CASSLGSGTDTQYF. The CDR3 DNA follows: TGTGCCAGCAGCTTAGGGAGCGGCACAGATACGCAGTATTTT. The chain joins TRBV11-1 to TRBJ2-3, with no clear D. Between the trimmed V and J ends, which lost 1 base and 1 base, there was a span of 6 bases. This CDR3 has 14 residues. From germline, CDR1 is SGHAT and CDR2 FQDESV (reference sequence). The entire variable domain, with the rest obtained from reference TRBV11-1 and TRBJ2-3, is as follows: EAEVAQSPRYKITEKSQAVAFWCDPISGHATLYWYRQILGQGPELLVQFQDESVVDDSQLPKDRFSAERLKGVDSTLKIQPAELGDSAMYLCASSLGSGTDTQYFGPGTRLTVL.

The table lists this clonotype with a count of one. Written as DNA, the CDR3 is TGCGCCAGCAGCCAAGATTTGACCCAAACCGGGGACACTGAAGCTTTCTTT. Its translation: CASSQDLTQTGDTEAFF. The chain joins TRBV4-3 to TRBJ1-1; D not certain. Germline lookup yields CDR1 LGHNA and CDR2 YSLEER. Between the trimmed V and J ends, which lost 0 bases and 3 bases, there was a span of 17 bases. The CDR3 has 17 residues.

This chain joins TRBV27 and TRBJ2-5; D is possibly TRBD1 (6 bases). Germline V gene sequence: CDR1 MNHEY, CDR2 SMNVEV (reference sequence). V lost 4 bases and J lost 4, with 22 bases in between. This CDR3 contains 17 residues. For the CDR3, the DNA is TGTGCCAGCAGTTCGGGCCAAGGAACCATAGGGGGAGAGACCCAGTACTTC. Protein sequence: CASSSGQGTIGGETQYF.

The chain has TRBV20-1 and TRBJ1-1, with a weak D call TRBD1 (5 bases). Per germline, CDR1 DFQATT and CDR2 SNEGSKA (reference sequence). The CDR3 length is 12 residues. DNA for the CDR3: TGCAGGGGGCGGGCGGAGAACACTGAAGCTTTCTTT. Its translation: CRGRAENTEAFF.

This clonotype has a single count. This chain uses TRBV12-3 or TRBV12-4 with TRBJ2-7; D tentatively fits TRBD1 or TRBD2 (7 bases each). Trimming shortened V by 3 bases and J by 3 bases, and 15 bases separated the two germline ends. The CDR3 has 15 residues. The CDR3 coding sequence is TGTGCCAGCAGTTTTGTTCAGGGGGGGTACTACGAGCAGTACTTC. Translation gives CASSFVQGGYYEQYF.

This chain joins TRBV5-1 and TRBJ2-1; D gene uncertain. The CDR3 spans 13 residues. CDR1 is SGHRS and CDR2 is YFSETQ in the germline V gene. V lost 3 bases to trimming and J lost 1 base, with 5 bases between them. The CDR3 is CASSSRSYNEQFF. DNA for the CDR3: TGCGCCAGCAGCTCTAGATCCTACAATGAGCAGTTCTTC.

V usage is TRBV5-6 and J usage is TRBJ1-5; no clear D gene. CDR1 is SGHDT and CDR2 is YYEEEE in the germline V gene. The CDR3 consists of 15 residues. V was cut by 0 bases and J by 9 bases, with 16 bases left in between. The CDR3 region is CASSLGEGTRGPQHF. DNA for the CDR3: TGTGCCAGCAGCTTGGGTGAGGGAACCCGCGGGCCCCAGCATTTT.

V usage is TRBV6-5 and J usage is TRBJ1-2; D gene ambiguous. This CDR3 is built from 13 residues. Trimming removed 6 bases from V and 6 bases from J, with 14 bases in between. Germline-derived CDR1 and CDR2 are MNHEY and SVGAGI. The CDR3 coding sequence is TGTGCCAGCAGGAAACAACCGAGCCATGGCTACACCTTC. Protein sequence: CASRKQPSHGYTF.

The chain recombines TRBV12-3 or TRBV12-4 with TRBJ1-5; D remains unclear. With 5 bases removed from V and 7 bases from J, the gap between germline ends came to 15 bases. This CDR3 is 14 amino acids long. The CDR3, as DNA: TGTGCCAGCAGTCCGGGGAGCTCCGGGCAGCCCCAGCATTTT. As protein: CASSPGSSGQPQHF.

The chain employs TRBV15 and TRBJ2-7; D is possibly TRBD1 (6 bases). There are 16 residues in the CDR3. Germline V gene lookup returns CDR1 LNHNV and CDR2 YYDKDF (reference sequence). The V and J ends lost 2 bases and 0 bases respectively, with 14 bases between them. The CDR3: CATSRSRDTSSYEQYF. As DNA, the CDR3 is TGTGCCACCAGCAGAAGTAGGGACACGAGCTCCTACGAGCAGTACTTC.

The chain recombines TRBV29-1 with TRBJ2-5, with 11 bases identical to TRBD2. Germline-derived CDR1 and CDR2 are SQVTM and ANQGSEA. The CDR3 runs 16 residues. After removal of 1 base from V and 1 base from J, the junction contained 5 bases not matched to a gene. The CDR3 sequence: CSVEGLAGFFQETQYF. The CDR3 DNA is TGCAGCGTTGAAGGACTAGCGGGGTTCTTCCAAGAGACCCAGTACTTC.

The chain recombines TRBV20-1 with TRBJ2-1; 7 bases align to TRBD2. Germline assignment: CDR1 DFQATT and CDR2 SNEGSKA (reference sequence). The CDR3 totals 11 residues. V shed 1 base, J shed 14 bases, and the junction held 5 bases outside the gene matches. CDR3 in amino acids: CSARVGGREFF. The CDR3 bases are TGCAGTGCTAGAGTTGGGGGGAGGGAGTTCTTC.

The chain carries TRBV20-1 and TRBJ1-2, with a possible D match to TRBD1 (6 bases). The germline gives CDR1 DFQATT, CDR2 SNEGSKA (reference sequence). The CDR3 length is 18 residues. V lost 0 bases to trimming and J lost 6 bases, with 26 bases between them. In nucleotides, the CDR3 is TGCAGTGCTAGAGATCCCCTCACTGCCGAACAGGGATCCGATGGCTACACCTTC. It encodes CSARDPLTAEQGSDGYTF.

This chain links TRBV30 with TRBJ1-1; D remains ambiguous. Trimming cost V 0 bases and J 5 bases, with 22 bases left between them. The CDR3 is 17 amino acids. Germline V CDR1 and CDR2: GTSNPN, SVGIG (reference sequence). CDR3 in amino acids: CAWSVIAKGGRGTEAFF. Here the CDR3 DNA reads TGTGCCTGGAGTGTAATCGCGAAAGGAGGCCGAGGGACTGAAGCTTTCTTT.

The V and J genes are TRBV7-9 and TRBJ2-3; D might be TRBD1 or TRBD2, each matching 5 bases. Per the germline V gene, CDR1 is SEHNR and CDR2 is FQNEAQ (reference sequence). Trimming stripped 3 bases from V and 4 bases from J, with 14 bases between. The CDR3 extends over 15 amino acids. CDR3 bases: TGTGCCAGCAGCTTCGGGGAGAGGGACGCAGATACGCAGTATTTT. It codes for CASSFGERDADTQYF.